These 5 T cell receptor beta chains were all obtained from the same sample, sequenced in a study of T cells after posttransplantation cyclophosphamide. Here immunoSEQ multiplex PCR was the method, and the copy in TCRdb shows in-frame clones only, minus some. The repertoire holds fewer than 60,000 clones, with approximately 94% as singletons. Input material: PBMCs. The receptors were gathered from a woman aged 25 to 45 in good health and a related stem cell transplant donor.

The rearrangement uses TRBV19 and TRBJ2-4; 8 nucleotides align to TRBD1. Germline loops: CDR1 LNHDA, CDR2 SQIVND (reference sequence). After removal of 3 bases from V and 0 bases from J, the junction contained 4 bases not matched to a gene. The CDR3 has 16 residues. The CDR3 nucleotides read TGTGCCAGTAGTATTTGGCAGGGGGCAGCCAAAAACATTCAGTACTTC. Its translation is CASSIWQGAAKNIQYF. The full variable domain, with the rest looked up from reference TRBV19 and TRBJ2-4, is DGGITQSPKYLFRKEGQNVTLSCEQNLNHDAMYWYRQDPGQGLRLIYYSQIVNDFQKGDIAEGYSVSREKKESFPLTVTSAQKNPTAFYLCASSIWQGAAKNIQYFGAGTRLSVL.

The CDR3 nucleotides read TGTGCCAGTAGCCGGACGGGGGATAATTCACCCCTCCACTTT. It is translated as CASSRTGDNSPLHF. V is TRBV19 and J is TRBJ1-6; possible D gene TRBD1, 5 bases. Trimming shortened V by 6 bases and J by 5 bases, and 11 bases separated the two germline ends. This CDR3 contains 14 residues. The V gene's germline CDR1 is LNHDA and CDR2 SQIVND (reference sequence). Full variable domain (missing parts from reference TRBV19 and TRBJ1-6): DGGITQSPKYLFRKEGQNVTLSCEQNLNHDAMYWYRQDPGQGLRLIYYSQIVNDFQKGDIAEGYSVSREKKESFPLTVTSAQKNPTAFYLCASSRTGDNSPLHFGNGTRLTVT.

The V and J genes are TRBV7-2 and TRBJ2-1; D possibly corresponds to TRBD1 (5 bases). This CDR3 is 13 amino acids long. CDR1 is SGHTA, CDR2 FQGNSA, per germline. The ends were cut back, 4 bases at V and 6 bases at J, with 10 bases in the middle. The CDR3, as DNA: TGTGCCAGCAGCTCAGGGTGGGTCAATGAGCAGTTCTTC. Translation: CASSSGWVNEQFF.

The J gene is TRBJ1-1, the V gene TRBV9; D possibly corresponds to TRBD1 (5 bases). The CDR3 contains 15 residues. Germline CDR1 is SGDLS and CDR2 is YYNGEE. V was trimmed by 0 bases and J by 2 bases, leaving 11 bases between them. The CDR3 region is CASSVAWGRNTEAFF. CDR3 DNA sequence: TGTGCCAGCAGCGTAGCTTGGGGCCGCAACACTGAAGCTTTCTTT.

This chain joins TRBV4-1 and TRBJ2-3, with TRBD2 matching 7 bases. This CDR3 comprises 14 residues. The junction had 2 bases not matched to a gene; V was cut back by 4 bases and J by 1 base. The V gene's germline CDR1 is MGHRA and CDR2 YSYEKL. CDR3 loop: CASSRAGGTDTQYF. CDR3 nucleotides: TGCGCCAGCAGCCGCGCGGGGGGCACAGATACGCAGTATTTT.